This T cell receptor beta chain appears in the sequencing data of a study of T-cell memory formation after mild COVID-19. V lost 4 bases, J lost 2 bases, and 8 bases lay in between. The germline gives CDR1 SGHVS, CDR2 FQNEAQ. This CDR3 comprises 13 residues. Using its own MiXCR run on the 5' RACE reads, TCRdb lists one record per CDR3 protein. Of around 400,000 distinct CDR3 sequences listed, less than 25% are singletons. The sequence was collected from an adult woman who had mild COVID-19 (a few samples of this study predate the infection). Cell type and time point are not known. Sequenced: PBMCs or a T cell subset sorted from them (not recorded which). The chain recombines TRBV7-8 with TRBJ2-5; D is uncertain. The CDR3 is CASSWTKQETQYF. The CDR3 DNA reads TGTGCCAGCAGCTGGACCAAGCAAGAGACCCAGTACTTC.